This T cell receptor beta chain originates from a study of cytomegalovirus exposure and HLA in healthy donors. Study findings and constraints: One cluster of highly shared sequence variants probably arose as a sequencing artifact.

Concerning this clone: The antigen is not known.

Germline CDR1 SGHTA, CDR2 FQGNSA. This CDR3 comprises 16 residues. J gave up 8 bases and V 3 bases, and 11 bases lay outside the gene matches. Vbeta (60) and Jbeta (13) primers were used in the PCR. Assay used: immunoSEQ multiplex PCR; TCRdb lists only in-frame clones, some missing. The table has under 200,000 clones, over 75% seen once; the top ten hold about 6%. Sample: PBMCs. The receptor was derived from a man between 40 and 49 years old in good health and CMV-seropositive. The rearrangement uses TRBV7-2 and TRBJ2-1, with 9 bases aligning to TRBD2. The CDR3 region is CASSFDMRGGEDEQFF. CDR3 bases: TGTGCCAGCAGCTTCGACATGCGGGGGGGGGAGGATGAGCAGTTCTTC.